A selection of T cell receptor beta chains follows, all from one sample in a study of CD8 T cells in Susac syndrome. TCRdb reprocessed the immunoSEQ multiplex PCR reads with MiXCR, giving one entry per CDR3 protein. The sample shows tens of thousands of distinct CDR3 sequences, around 96% of them seen only once. Input material: CD8+ T cells from PBMCs. The receptors originated from a human donor with Susac syndrome. Both conserved end residues are part of each CDR3. D genes are given only for firm matches.

v_gene: TRBV18
d_gene: TRBD1
j_gene: TRBJ2-7
CDR3aa: CASSDGQAYEQYF
CDR3nt: TGTGCCAGCTCAGACGGACAGGCCTACGAGCAGTACTTC

v_gene: TRBV20-1
d_gene: NA
j_gene: TRBJ2-2
CDR3aa: CSASEASELTGELFF
CDR3nt: TGCAGTGCTAGTGAGGCTAGCGAACTCACCGGGGAGCTGTTTTTT

v_gene: TRBV7-2
d_gene: NA
j_gene: TRBJ2-1
CDR3aa: CASSLEAANEQFF
CDR3nt: TGTGCCAGCAGCTTAGAGGCTGCCAATGAGCAGTTCTTC

v_gene: TRBV12-5
d_gene: NA
j_gene: TRBJ2-7
CDR3aa: CASGSRASPLYEQYF
CDR3nt: TGTGCTAGTGGTAGCCGGGCCTCCCCACTTTACGAGCAGTACTTC

v_gene: TRBV27
d_gene: TRBD1
j_gene: TRBJ2-7
CDR3aa: CASSPQGETSYEQYF
CDR3nt: TGTGCCAGCAGTCCGCAGGGGGAGACTTCCTACGAGCAGTACTTC

v_gene: TRBV20-1
d_gene: TRBD1
j_gene: TRBJ1-5
CDR3aa: CSARVRGQIDSNQPQHF
CDR3nt: TGCAGTGCTAGAGTGAGGGGACAGATTGATAGCAATCAGCCCCAGCATTTT

v_gene: TRBV7-9
d_gene: NA
j_gene: TRBJ2-7
CDR3aa: CASSSSLESYEQYF
CDR3nt: TGTGCCAGCAGCTCCTCCTTGGAATCCTACGAGCAGTACTTC

v_gene: TRBV12-3/TRBV12-4
d_gene: NA
j_gene: TRBJ2-4
CDR3aa: CASSGRARQIQYF
CDR3nt: TGTGCCAGCAGTGGGCGAGCGAGGCAAATTCAGTACTTC

v_gene: TRBV20-1
d_gene: TRBD1
j_gene: TRBJ1-5
CDR3aa: CSARDDWSGTGGGQPQHF
CDR3nt: TGCAGTGCTAGAGATGATTGGTCGGGGACAGGGGGCGGTCAGCCCCAGCATTTT

v_gene: TRBV4-3
d_gene: NA
j_gene: TRBJ2-5
CDR3aa: CASSQDRHAQETQYF
CDR3nt: TGCGCCAGCAGCCAAGATCGGCATGCCCAAGAGACCCAGTACTTC

v_gene: TRBV30
d_gene: NA
j_gene: TRBJ2-2
CDR3aa: CAWEGTGELFF
CDR3nt: TGTGCCTGGGAGGGGACCGGGGAGCTGTTTTTT

v_gene: TRBV7-3
d_gene: TRBD1
j_gene: TRBJ1-2
CDR3aa: CASSLGQGRDLYTF
CDR3nt: TGTGCCAGCAGCTTAGGACAGGGAAGAGACCTCTACACCTTC

v_gene: TRBV20-1
d_gene: TRBD2
j_gene: TRBJ2-3
CDR3aa: CSAPSRLAGTRTDTQYF
CDR3nt: TGCAGTGCTCCCAGCCGACTAGCGGGGACGAGGACAGATACGCAGTATTTT

v_gene: TRBV30
d_gene: TRBD1
j_gene: TRBJ1-6
CDR3aa: CAWSDYLGTGASPLHF
CDR3nt: TGTGCCTGGAGTGATTACCTAGGGACAGGTGCGTCACCCCTCCACTTT

v_gene: TRBV3-1
d_gene: NA
j_gene: TRBJ2-5
CDR3aa: CASSQVPGTQYF
CDR3nt: TGTGCCAGCAGCCAAGTCCCCGGCACCCAGTACTTC